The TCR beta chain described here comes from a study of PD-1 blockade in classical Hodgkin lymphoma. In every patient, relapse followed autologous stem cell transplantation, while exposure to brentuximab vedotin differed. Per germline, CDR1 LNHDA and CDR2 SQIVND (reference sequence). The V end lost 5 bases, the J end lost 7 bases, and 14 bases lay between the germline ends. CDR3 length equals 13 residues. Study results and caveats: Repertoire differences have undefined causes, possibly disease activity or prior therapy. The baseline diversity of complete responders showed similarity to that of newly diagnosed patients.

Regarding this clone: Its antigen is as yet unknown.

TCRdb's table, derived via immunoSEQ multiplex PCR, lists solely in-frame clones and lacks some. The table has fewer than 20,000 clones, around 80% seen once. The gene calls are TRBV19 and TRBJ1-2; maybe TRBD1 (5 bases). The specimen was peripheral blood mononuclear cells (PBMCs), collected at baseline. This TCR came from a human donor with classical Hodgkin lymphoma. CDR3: CASSGRVAPGYTF. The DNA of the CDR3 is TGTGCCAGTAGTGGCAGGGTGGCGCCTGGCTACACCTTC.